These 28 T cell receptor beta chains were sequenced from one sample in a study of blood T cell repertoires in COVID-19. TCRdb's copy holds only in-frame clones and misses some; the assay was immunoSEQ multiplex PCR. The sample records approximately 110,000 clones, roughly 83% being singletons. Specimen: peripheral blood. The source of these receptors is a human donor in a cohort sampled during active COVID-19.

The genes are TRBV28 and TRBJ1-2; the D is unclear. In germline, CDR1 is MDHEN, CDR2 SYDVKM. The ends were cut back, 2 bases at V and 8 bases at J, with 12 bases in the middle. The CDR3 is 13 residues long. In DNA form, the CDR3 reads TGTGCCAGCAGTTTAGTCGACAACGTAGGCTACACCTTC. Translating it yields CASSLVDNVGYTF.

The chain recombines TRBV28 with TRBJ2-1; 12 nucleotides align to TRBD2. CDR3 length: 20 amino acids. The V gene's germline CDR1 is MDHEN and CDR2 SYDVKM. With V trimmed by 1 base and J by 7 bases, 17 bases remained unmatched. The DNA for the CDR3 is TGTGCCAGCAGTTTATTAGGACTAGCGGGATCTTTTTGGGGCGGGAATGAGCAGTTCTTC. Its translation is CASSLLGLAGSFWGGNEQFF.

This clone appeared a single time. The CDR3 DNA is TGTGCCAGCAGCTTACCTAGGACTAGCGGAAACACCGGGGAGCTGTTTTTT. Translated, it gives CASSLPRTSGNTGELFF. The chain is built from TRBV13 and TRBJ2-2; 10 bases line up with TRBD2. V lost 2 bases to trimming and J lost 2 bases; unmatched junction nucleotides: 5. Germline V gene lookup returns CDR1 PRHDT and CDR2 FYEKMQ (reference sequence). CDR3 length: 17 amino acids.

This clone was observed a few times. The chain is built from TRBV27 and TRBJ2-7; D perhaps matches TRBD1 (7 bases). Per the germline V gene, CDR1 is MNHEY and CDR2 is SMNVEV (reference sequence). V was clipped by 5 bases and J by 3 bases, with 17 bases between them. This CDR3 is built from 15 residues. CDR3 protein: CASSPPGGGNYEQYF. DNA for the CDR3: TGTGCCAGCAGTCCCCCCGGAGGGGGCAACTACGAGCAGTACTTC.

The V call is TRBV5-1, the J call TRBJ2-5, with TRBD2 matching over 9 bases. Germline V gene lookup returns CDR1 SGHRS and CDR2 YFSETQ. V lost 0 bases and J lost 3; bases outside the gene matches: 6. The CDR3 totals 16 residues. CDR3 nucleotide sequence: TGCGCCAGCAGCTTGGTTGCGGGAGGGCCGGAAGAGACCCAGTACTTC. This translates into CASSLVAGGPEETQYF.

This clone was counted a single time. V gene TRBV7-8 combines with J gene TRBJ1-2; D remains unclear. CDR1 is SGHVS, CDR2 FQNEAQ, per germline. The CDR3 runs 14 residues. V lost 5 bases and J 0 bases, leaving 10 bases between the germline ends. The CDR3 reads CASSERETNYGYTF. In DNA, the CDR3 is TGTGCCAGCAGCGAAAGAGAGACTAACTATGGCTACACCTTC.

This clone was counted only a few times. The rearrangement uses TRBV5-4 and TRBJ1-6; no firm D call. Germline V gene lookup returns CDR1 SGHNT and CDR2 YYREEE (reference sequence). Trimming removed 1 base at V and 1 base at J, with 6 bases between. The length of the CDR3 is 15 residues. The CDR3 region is CASSLSGSYNSPLHF. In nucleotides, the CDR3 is TGTGCCAGCAGCTTGAGCGGATCCTATAATTCACCCCTCCACTTT.

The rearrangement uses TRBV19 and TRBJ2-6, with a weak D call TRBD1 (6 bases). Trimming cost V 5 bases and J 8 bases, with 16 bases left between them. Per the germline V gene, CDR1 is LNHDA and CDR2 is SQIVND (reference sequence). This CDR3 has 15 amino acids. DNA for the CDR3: TGTGCCAGTAGTCCGCGACAGGTTCAGTCCAACGTCCTGACTTTC. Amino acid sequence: CASSPRQVQSNVLTF.

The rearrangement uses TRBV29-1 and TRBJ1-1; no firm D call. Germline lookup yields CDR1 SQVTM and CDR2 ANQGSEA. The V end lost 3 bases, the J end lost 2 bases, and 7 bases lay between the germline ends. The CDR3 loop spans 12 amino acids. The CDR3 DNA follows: TGCAGCGTTGAGCAGGTTAACACTGAAGCTTTCTTT. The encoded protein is CSVEQVNTEAFF.

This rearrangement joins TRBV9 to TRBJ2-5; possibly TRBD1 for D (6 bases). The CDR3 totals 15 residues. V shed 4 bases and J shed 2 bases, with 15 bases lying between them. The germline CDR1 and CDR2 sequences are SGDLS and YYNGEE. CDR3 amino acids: CASSLVGRGQETQYF. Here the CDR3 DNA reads TGTGCCAGCAGCCTAGTGGGCAGGGGACAAGAGACCCAGTACTTC.

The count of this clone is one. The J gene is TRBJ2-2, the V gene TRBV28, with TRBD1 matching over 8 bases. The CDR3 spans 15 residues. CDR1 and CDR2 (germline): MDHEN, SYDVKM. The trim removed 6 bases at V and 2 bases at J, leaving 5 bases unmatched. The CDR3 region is CASRHGQGNTGELFF. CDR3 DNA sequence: TGTGCCAGCAGACACGGACAGGGAAACACCGGGGAGCTGTTTTTT.

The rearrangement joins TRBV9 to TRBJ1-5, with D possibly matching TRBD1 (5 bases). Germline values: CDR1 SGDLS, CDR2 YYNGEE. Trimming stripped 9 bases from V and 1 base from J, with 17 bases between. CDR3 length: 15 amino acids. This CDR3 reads CAINRDLGSNQPQHF. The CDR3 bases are TGTGCCATAAACCGGGACTTAGGGAGCAATCAGCCCCAGCATTTT.

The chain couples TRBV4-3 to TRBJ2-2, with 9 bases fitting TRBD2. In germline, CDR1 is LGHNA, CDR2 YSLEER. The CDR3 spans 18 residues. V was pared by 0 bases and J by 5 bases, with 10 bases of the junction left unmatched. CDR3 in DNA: TGCGCCAGCAGCCAAGATCGAGGATTAGCGGGAGTAACCGGGGAGCTGTTTTTT. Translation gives CASSQDRGLAGVTGELFF.

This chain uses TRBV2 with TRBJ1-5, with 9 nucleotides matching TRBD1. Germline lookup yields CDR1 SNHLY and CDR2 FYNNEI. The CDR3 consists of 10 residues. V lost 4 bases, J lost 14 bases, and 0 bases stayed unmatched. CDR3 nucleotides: TGTGCCAGCAGTGGGGACAGGGAGCATTTT. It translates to CASSGDREHF. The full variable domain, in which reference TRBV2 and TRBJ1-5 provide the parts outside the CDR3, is EPEVTQTPSHQVTQMGQEVILRCVPISNHLYFYWYRQILGQKVEFLVSFYNNEISEKSEIFDDQFSVERPDGSNFTLKIRSTKLEDSAMYFCASSGDREHFGDGTRLSIL.

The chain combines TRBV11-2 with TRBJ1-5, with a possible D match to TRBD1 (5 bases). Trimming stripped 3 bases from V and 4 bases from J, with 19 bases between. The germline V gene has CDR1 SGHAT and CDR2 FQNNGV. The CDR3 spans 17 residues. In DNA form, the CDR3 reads TGTGCCAGCAGCTTTCTGCGGATGAAGGGGTCTAATCAGCCCCAGCATTTT. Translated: CASSFLRMKGSNQPQHF.

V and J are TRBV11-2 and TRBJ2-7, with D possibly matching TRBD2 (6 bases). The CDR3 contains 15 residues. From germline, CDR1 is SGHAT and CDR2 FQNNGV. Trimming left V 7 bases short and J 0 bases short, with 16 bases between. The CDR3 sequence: CASIQHVGGSYEQYF. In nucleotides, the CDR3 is TGTGCCAGCATCCAACATGTCGGGGGCTCCTACGAGCAGTACTTC.

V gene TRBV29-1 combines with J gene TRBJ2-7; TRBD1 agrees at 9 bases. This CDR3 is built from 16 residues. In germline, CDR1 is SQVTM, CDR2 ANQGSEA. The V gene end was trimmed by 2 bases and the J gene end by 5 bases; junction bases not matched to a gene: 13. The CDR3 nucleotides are TGCAGCGTTGAAACGTTCAAGGACAGGGGTTACGACGAGCAGTACTTC. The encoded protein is CSVETFKDRGYDEQYF.

The CDR3 is CASSFYRGNTEAFF. The CDR3 bases are TGTGCCAGCAGCTTTTACAGGGGAAACACTGAAGCTTTCTTT. This chain links TRBV7-2 with TRBJ1-1; 7 bases match TRBD1. Trimming removed 3 bases from V and 2 bases from J; junction bases left unmatched: 3. The CDR3 spans 14 residues. Looked up from germline, CDR1 is SGHTA and CDR2 is FQGNSA.

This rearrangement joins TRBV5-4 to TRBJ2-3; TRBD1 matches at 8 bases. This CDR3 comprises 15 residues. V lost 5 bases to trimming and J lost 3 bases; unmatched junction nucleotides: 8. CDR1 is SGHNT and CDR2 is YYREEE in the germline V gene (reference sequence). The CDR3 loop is CASRLGTGGTDTQYF. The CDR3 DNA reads TGTGCCAGCAGACTCGGGACAGGCGGAACAGATACGCAGTATTTT.

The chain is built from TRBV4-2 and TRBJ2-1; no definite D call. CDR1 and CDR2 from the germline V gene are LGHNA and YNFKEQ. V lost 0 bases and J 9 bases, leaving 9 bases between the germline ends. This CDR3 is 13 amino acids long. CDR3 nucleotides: TGTGCCAGCAGCCAAGATCTGAGGTTTGAGCAGTTCTTC. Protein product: CASSQDLRFEQFF.

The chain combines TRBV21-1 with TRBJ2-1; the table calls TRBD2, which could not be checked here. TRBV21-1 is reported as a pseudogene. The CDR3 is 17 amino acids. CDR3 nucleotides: TGTGCCAGCACCCAACAAGCGGGGGACGGATCCTACAATGAGCAGTTCTTC. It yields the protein CASTQQAGDGSYNEQFF.

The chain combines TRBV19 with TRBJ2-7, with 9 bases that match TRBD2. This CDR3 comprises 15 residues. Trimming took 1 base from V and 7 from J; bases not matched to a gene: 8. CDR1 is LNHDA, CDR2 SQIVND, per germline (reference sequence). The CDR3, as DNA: TGTGCCAGTAGTATAGCGGGTAGCGGGAGTGGGGAGCAGTACTTC. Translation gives CASSIAGSGSGEQYF.

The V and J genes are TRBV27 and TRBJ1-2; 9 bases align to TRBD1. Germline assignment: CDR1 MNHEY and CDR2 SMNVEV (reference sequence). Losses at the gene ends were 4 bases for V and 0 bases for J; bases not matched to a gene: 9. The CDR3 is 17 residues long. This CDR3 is CASSSVPGQGANYGYTF. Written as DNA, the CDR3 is TGTGCCAGCAGTTCCGTCCCGGGACAGGGAGCTAACTATGGCTACACCTTC.

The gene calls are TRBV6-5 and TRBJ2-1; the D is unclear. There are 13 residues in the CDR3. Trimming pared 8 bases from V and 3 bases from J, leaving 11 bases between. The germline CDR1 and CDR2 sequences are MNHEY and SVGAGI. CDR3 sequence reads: CASQQKNYNEQFF. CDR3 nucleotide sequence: TGTGCCAGCCAACAGAAGAACTACAATGAGCAGTTCTTC.

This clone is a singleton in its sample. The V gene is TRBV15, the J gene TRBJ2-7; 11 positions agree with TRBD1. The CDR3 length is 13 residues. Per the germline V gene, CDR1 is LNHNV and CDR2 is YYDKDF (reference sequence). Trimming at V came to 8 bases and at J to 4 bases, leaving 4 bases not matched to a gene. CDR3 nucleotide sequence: TGTGCCACCCGGACAGGGGGCTTATACGAGCAGTACTTC. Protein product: CATRTGGLYEQYF.

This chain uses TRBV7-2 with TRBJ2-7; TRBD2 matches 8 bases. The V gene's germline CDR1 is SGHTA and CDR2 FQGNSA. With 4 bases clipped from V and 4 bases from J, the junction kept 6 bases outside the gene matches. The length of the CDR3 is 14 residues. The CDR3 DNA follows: TGTGCCAGCAGCTCCACTAGCGGATTGTACGAGCAGTACTTC. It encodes CASSSTSGLYEQYF.

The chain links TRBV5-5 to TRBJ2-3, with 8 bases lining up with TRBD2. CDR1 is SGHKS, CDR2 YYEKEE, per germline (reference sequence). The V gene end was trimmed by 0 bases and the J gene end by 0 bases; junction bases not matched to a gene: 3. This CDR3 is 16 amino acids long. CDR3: CASSLGLAKSTDTQYF. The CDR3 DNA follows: TGTGCCAGCAGCTTGGGACTAGCGAAAAGCACAGATACGCAGTATTTT.

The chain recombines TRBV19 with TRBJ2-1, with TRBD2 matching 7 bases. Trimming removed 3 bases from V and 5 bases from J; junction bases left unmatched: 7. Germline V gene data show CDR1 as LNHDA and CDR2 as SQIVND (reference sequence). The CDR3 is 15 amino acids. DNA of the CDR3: TGTGCCAGTAGTATCCCGGGACTAACTGACAATGAGCAGTTCTTC. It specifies CASSIPGLTDNEQFF. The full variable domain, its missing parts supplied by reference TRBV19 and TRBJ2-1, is DGGITQSPKYLFRKEGQNVTLSCEQNLNHDAMYWYRQDPGQGLRLIYYSQIVNDFQKGDIAEGYSVSREKKESFPLTVTSAQKNPTAFYLCASSIPGLTDNEQFFGPGTRLTVL.